A selection of T cell receptor beta chains follows, all from one sample in a study of CD8 T cells in ankylosing spondylitis. A single record per CDR3 protein comes from TCRdb applying MiXCR to the 5' RACE reads. The table shows 300,000 to 400,000 distinct CDR3 sequences, with around 10% occurring only once. The sample consisted of blood, either unsorted or a sorted T cell fraction (not recorded which). These TCRs come from a female donor with ankylosing spondylitis or in good health (not recorded which). CDR3s include the opening cysteine and the closing phenylalanine or tryptophan.

CASSFIAGLAEIAKNIQYF	TRBV6-2/TRBV6-3	TRBJ2-4
CSVVIGGSTETQYF	TRBV29-1	TRBJ2-5
CASSAGRSGPISYEQYF	TRBV21-1	TRBJ2-7
CASILSGGNTIYF	TRBV12-3/TRBV12-4	TRBJ1-3
CSIRVRNEQFF	TRBV29-1	TRBJ2-1
CAISGDQRTDTQYF	TRBV10-3	TRBJ2-3
CASSLEGEDTQYF	TRBV5-1	TRBJ2-3
CASSLVGQGAVSPLHF	TRBV5-6	TRBJ1-6
CASSYTASYEQYF	TRBV6-5	TRBJ2-7
CASRGRLGGYTF	TRBV6-5	TRBJ1-2
CAIRQGAMNTEAFF	TRBV10-3	TRBJ1-1
CASSLGQLTPYEQYF	TRBV5-1	TRBJ2-7
CSAAPGVSSYNEQFF	TRBV20-1	TRBJ2-1
CASSADYGANVLTF	TRBV5-1	TRBJ2-6
CASSVDRGVGNTIYF	TRBV5-1	TRBJ1-3
CASQQLKHTDTQYF	TRBV7-6	TRBJ2-3
CASSLLRGADKSYEQYF	TRBV27	TRBJ2-7
CASSQDAGVRSGELFF	TRBV4-3	TRBJ2-2
CASSYGDGPGTEAFF	TRBV7-2	TRBJ1-1
CSARTSRTGELFF	TRBV29-1	TRBJ2-2
CASRPEGDTQYF	TRBV2	TRBJ2-3
CASSQRLAGTYNEQFF	TRBV4-1	TRBJ2-1
CASRPNRGKSSNTEAFF	TRBV6-2/TRBV6-3	TRBJ1-1
CASSDQATGTEGQYF	TRBV2	TRBJ2-3
CATSDLDRGRETQYF	TRBV24-1	TRBJ2-5
CSAPGTPRGGQFF	TRBV20-1	TRBJ2-1
CASSQGIGSNQPQHF	TRBV4-2	TRBJ1-5
CASSYQGGLYAYEQYF	TRBV6-5	TRBJ2-7
CASSLTVWDETEAFF	TRBV7-9	TRBJ1-1
CASSLAGVSTSGANVLTF	TRBV5-1	TRBJ2-6
CASSARSNQPQHF	TRBV7-6	TRBJ1-5
CSVELVWAGDPNYGYTF	TRBV29-1	TRBJ1-2
CASRATMAGNTDTQYF	TRBV27	TRBJ2-3
CASSSPLGETQYF	TRBV12-3/TRBV12-4	TRBJ2-5
CSASRGGNSNQPQHF	TRBV20-1	TRBJ1-5
CSAPRSRGGLDTQYF	TRBV20-1	TRBJ2-3
CASSDSGSNEQFF	TRBV6-4	TRBJ2-1
CASSLGRAGTDTQYF	TRBV7-9	TRBJ2-3
CASSLSGGGITEAFF	TRBV5-1	TRBJ1-1
CASSSINVNEQFF	TRBV27	TRBJ2-1
CASSLNGGAKQETQYF	TRBV5-1	TRBJ2-5
CASSLSWTSGGRETQYF	TRBV7-6	TRBJ2-5
CSVGETLNTGELFF	TRBV29-1	TRBJ2-2
CATSRDPAYLTNEKLFF	TRBV15	TRBJ1-4
CSARDPPVRAVRDEQFF	TRBV20-1	TRBJ2-1
CASSLGAEIGGIQYF	TRBV7-8	TRBJ2-4
CASRRTGKTQETQYF	TRBV5-1	TRBJ2-5
CASAEGHRGAGELFF	TRBV27	TRBJ2-2
CSARGGTVEQYF	TRBV20-1	TRBJ2-7
CSAREVLGWYNGALHF	TRBV20-1	TRBJ1-6
CSARPGQGRDSPLHF	TRBV20-1	TRBJ1-6
CASSQGLAGVLDTQYF	TRBV5-4	TRBJ2-3
CASSQGQVNTEAFF	TRBV14	TRBJ1-1
CASSHRDSGTEQYF	TRBV14	TRBJ2-7
CASRPVGDSPLHF	TRBV6-1	TRBJ1-6